The text below deals with one TCR beta chain. Germline CDR1 SGHRS, CDR2 YFSETQ. There are 13 residues in the CDR3. Trimming took 1 base from V and 6 from J, leaving 7 bases between them. This entry comes from a study of cytomegalovirus exposure and HLA in healthy donors. Whole-study context: There were 100 million to 130 million unique TCR beta sequences, drawn from about 190 million T cells, in an earlier analysis.

The PCR was carried out with 60 Vbeta primers and 13 Jbeta primers. Sequencing used immunoSEQ multiplex PCR; TCRdb keeps in-frame clones, though not all of them. The sample has 85,000 to 130,000 clones; around 80% are singletons. The chain joins TRBV5-1 to TRBJ2-2; possible D gene TRBD2, 6 bases. The TCR comes from a woman between 45 and 60 years old in good health and CMV-seropositive. The sequencing sample was made of PBMCs. DNA for the CDR3: TGCGCCAGCAGCTTGTCGGGGGCCGGGGAGCTGTTTTTT. Translated, it gives CASSLSGAGELFF.